The sequence of this TCR beta chain was determined in a study of T cells in Graves' hyperthyroidism and ophthalmopathy. CDR3 length: 14 residues. CDR1 SGDLS and CDR2 YYNGEE come from the germline V gene. The V end was cut by 6 bases, the J end by 3 bases, with 12 bases between. Amplified TCR beta CDR3 regions derived from RNA transcripts. HTBI primers drove first-round RT-PCR of the TCR CDR3. TCRdb passed the multiplex PCR reads through MiXCR, listing each CDR3 protein once. The sample consists of under 400,000 distinct CDR3 sequences, just under 25% of them appearing once. Sequencing input: blood. V gene TRBV9 combines with J gene TRBJ2-2; maybe TRBD2 (7 bases). The receptor comes from a man aged 45-60 years with Graves' hyperthyroidism. CDR3 region: CASTGGQDTGELFF. The CDR3, as DNA: TGTGCCAGCACCGGGGGGCAGGACACCGGGGAGCTGTTTTTT.